This is a list of T cell receptor beta chains from one sample in a study of T-cell reconstitution after alpha-beta-depleted transplantation in children. TCRdb fed the PCR reads into MiXCR, producing one record per CDR3 protein. The table records about 980,000 distinct CDR3 sequences, under 30% of them present only once. The sequenced sample was PBMCs, mostly from graft donor cells, obtained 360 days after TCRalphabeta/CD19-depleted stem cell transplant. Every receptor here comes from a boy in the first two years of life who had a stem cell transplant for SCID, so the T cells may come from the graft donor. Both conserved end residues are trimmed from each CDR3. Fields, in order: V gene, clone size, J gene, CDR3 protein. Size is omitted from some rows. Given values are once, few, many or a class for expanded clones.

TRBV10-3	few	TRBJ2-7	AISGTGTGVRLSVYEQY
TRBV28	few	TRBJ1-5	ASRSRDRENQPQH
TRBV20-1	NA	TRBJ2-3	SAEGLANTDTQY
TRBV27	NA	TRBJ2-5	ASSVDQETQY
TRBV29-1	NA	TRBJ1-1	SVEPGTANTEAF
TRBV18	NA	TRBJ1-1	ASSPRGTGGMNTEAF
TRBV5-1	NA	TRBJ1-4	ASSFAGGHEKLF
TRBV12-3/TRBV12-4	NA	TRBJ1-1	ASTPDGGDTEAF
TRBV7-2	NA	TRBJ1-2	ASSSTGRLGYT
TRBV12-3/TRBV12-4	NA	TRBJ1-1	ASRPTGRNTEAF
TRBV7-2	few	TRBJ1-1	ASRYKGGAVAEAF
TRBV10-2	few	TRBJ1-2	ASSADRVYGYT
TRBV11-2	many	TRBJ2-5	ASSLGRGRETQY
TRBV20-1	NA	TRBJ2-2	SAPKGGTNTGELF
TRBV5-6	few	TRBJ2-5	ASSLRGARETQY
TRBV2	once	TRBJ2-2	ASSDGWAEELF
TRBV12-3/TRBV12-4	few	TRBJ1-5	ASSVGRGQVNQPQH
TRBV18	many	TRBJ2-1	ASSPPTGNNEQF
TRBV2	NA	TRBJ1-5	ATGGQAAQH
TRBV4-3	few	TRBJ2-7	ASSQDLPAGGYYEQY
TRBV12-3/TRBV12-4	NA	TRBJ2-7	ASSLSPGTYEQY
TRBV9	NA	TRBJ2-3	ASSARTSGGPTDTQY
TRBV20-1	NA	TRBJ2-5	SATPGPQETQY
TRBV5-1	few	TRBJ2-2	ASSLPGPSGELF
TRBV4-2	few	TRBJ2-1	ASSQGGTSGEDNEQF
TRBV20-1	NA	TRBJ2-2	SARARGGTGELF
TRBV30	NA	TRBJ2-2	AWSQRADGELF
TRBV4-1	NA	TRBJ2-3	ASSRWTSGGAGTDTQY
TRBV20-1	few	TRBJ2-3	SALAGRDTQY
TRBV29-1	few	TRBJ2-3	SVEDPGSTQY
TRBV24-1	NA	TRBJ2-5	ATQLGGEQETQY
TRBV10-2	few	TRBJ1-3	ASSDRAPSGNTIY
TRBV12-3/TRBV12-4	NA	TRBJ1-2	ASSRDTRLYGYT
TRBV20-1	NA	TRBJ2-5	SARVLGGPQY
TRBV20-1	NA	TRBJ2-3	SASQVETDTQY
TRBV5-1	few	TRBJ1-1	ASSLASGLGTEAF
TRBV29-1	NA	TRBJ2-5	SVTSGGGKTQY
TRBV5-5	NA	TRBJ2-3	ASSLEGLIPTDTQY
TRBV10-3	few	TRBJ2-1	AISIAEYNEQF
TRBV21-1	NA	TRBJ2-7	ASIYPGRWEQY
TRBV12-3/TRBV12-4	few	TRBJ2-6	ASSFQGQSGANVLT